This T cell receptor (beta chain) is from a study of T-cell memory formation after mild COVID-19. Points from the study as a whole: Pre-infection memory showed some responding clones, and this suggested that cross-reactive memory joined. Day 15 to 85 contracting clones showed balanced CD4/CD8; later expanders leaned CD4+.

TCRdb ran MiXCR on the 5' RACE reads and lists one entry per CDR3 protein. This table has hundreds of thousands of distinct CDR3 sequences, 13% to 15% appearing once. CDR1 and CDR2 from the germline V gene are KGHSH and LQKENI. Trimming cost V 5 bases and J 8 bases, with 15 bases left between them. The CDR3 is 14 amino acids. A remark on this clonotype: What it binds is not known.

The chain couples TRBV18 to TRBJ1-4, with D uncertain. Sequencing input: PBMCs or a T cell subset sorted from them (not recorded which). The receptor was derived from a man aged 18 to 29 who had mild COVID-19 (a few samples of this study predate the infection). Cell type and time point are not known. CDR3 in DNA: TGTGCCAGCTCAAAATCCAGCGCCGGCGAAAAACTGTTTTTT. Encoded protein: CASSKSSAGEKLFF.